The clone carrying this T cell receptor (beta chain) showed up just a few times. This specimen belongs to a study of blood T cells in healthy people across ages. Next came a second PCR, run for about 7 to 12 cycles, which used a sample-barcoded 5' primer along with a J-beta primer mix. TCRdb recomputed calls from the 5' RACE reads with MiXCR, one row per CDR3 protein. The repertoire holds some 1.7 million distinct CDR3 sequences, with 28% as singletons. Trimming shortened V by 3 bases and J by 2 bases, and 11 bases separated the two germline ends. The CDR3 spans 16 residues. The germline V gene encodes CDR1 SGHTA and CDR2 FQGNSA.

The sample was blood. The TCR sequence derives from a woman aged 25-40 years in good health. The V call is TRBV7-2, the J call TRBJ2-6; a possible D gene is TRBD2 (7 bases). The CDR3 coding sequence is TGTGCCAGCAGCTTGGGGGGGGGGCCTGGGGCCAACGTCCTGACTTTC. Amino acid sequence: CASSLGGGPGANVLTF. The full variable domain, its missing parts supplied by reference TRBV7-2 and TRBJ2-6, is GAGVSQSPSNKVTEKGKDVELRCDPISGHTALYWYRQSLGQGLEFLIYFQGNSAPDKSGLPSDRFSAERTGGSVSTLTIQRTQQEDSAVYLCASSLGGGPGANVLTFGAGSRLTVL.